The 10 T cell receptor beta chains below were found in one sample sequenced in a study of a mutant IDH1 vaccine in newly diagnosed glioma. Noted time point: week 5, during vaccination. The investigators gave 300 ug of mutant IDH1 20-mer peptide in each vaccine dose, together with topical imiquimod. What these receptors recognize is not known. Using immunoSEQ multiplex PCR, the repertoire was profiled, and TCRdb retains in-frame clones only, with some absent. The sample gives around 78,000 clones, roughly 90% of which show up once; roughly 0.5% is in the top ten. The source was PBMCs, collected from a glioma patient whose treatment included an IDH1 peptide vaccine. These receptors came from a woman aged 45-65 years with glioma.

This clone was seen just once. The chain joins TRBV7-2 to TRBJ2-7; 7 positions agree with TRBD1. J gave up 2 bases and V 1 base, and 8 bases lay outside the gene matches. Germline CDR1 and CDR2: SGHTA and FQGNSA. CDR3 length: 16 residues. The CDR3: CASSLGVATGTYEQYF. The CDR3 nucleotides are TGTGCCAGCAGCTTAGGTGTTGCGACAGGGACCTACGAGCAGTACTTC.

The rearrangement joins TRBV5-4 to TRBJ2-5; TRBD2 matches at 9 bases. The DNA matches TRBJ2-7 better at its end, which makes the J call doubtful. The CDR3 is made up of 17 amino acids. Germline-derived CDR1 and CDR2 are SGHNT and YYREEE (reference sequence). For the CDR3, the DNA is TGTGCCAGCAGCTTCCTCAGAGATAGCGGGAGCTCCTACGAGCAGTACTTC. It encodes CASSFLRDSGSSYEQYF.

The gene calls are TRBV7-6 and TRBJ1-1, with D unresolved. Germline CDR1 reads SGHVS; CDR2 reads FNYEAQ. V was trimmed by 5 bases and J by 0 bases, leaving 13 bases between them. The CDR3 is 15 amino acids. This CDR3 is CASSPRLGVNTEAFF. The CDR3 DNA sequence: TGTGCCAGCAGCCCTCGACTTGGGGTGAACACTGAAGCTTTCTTT.

The rearrangement uses TRBV27 and TRBJ1-3; D ambiguous. Germline assignment: CDR1 MNHEY and CDR2 SMNVEV (reference sequence). This CDR3 has 14 residues. V lost 5 bases, J lost 0 bases, and 8 bases lay in between. The CDR3 loop is CASSPIRSGNTIYF. CDR3 sequence (DNA): TGTGCCAGCAGTCCCATCCGCTCTGGAAACACCATATATTTT.

The V call is TRBV28, the J call TRBJ2-7, with 11 bases matching TRBD1. V was clipped by 7 bases and J by 3 bases; unmatched bases: 5. CDR3 length: 14 amino acids. The germline CDR1 and CDR2 sequences are MDHEN and SYDVKM. CDR3 nucleotides: TGTGCCAGCATAAGGACAGGGGGCTTCTACGAGCAGTACTTC. This codes for CASIRTGGFYEQYF.

The J gene is TRBJ2-1, the V gene TRBV6-1; D call uncertain. Germline lookup yields CDR1 MNHNS and CDR2 SASEGT. The CDR3 covers 14 residues. V lost 0 bases, J lost 5 bases, and 8 bases lay in between. CDR3 DNA sequence: TGTGCCAGCAGTGAAGCGGTGGTAAACAATGAGCAGTTCTTC. This codes for CASSEAVVNNEQFF.

The genes are TRBV9 and TRBJ2-7; 9 bases fit TRBD1. CDR1 and CDR2 (germline): SGDLS, YYNGEE. The CDR3 has 15 amino acids. V gave up 2 bases and J gave up 7 bases; unmatched junction bases: 10. This CDR3 reads CASSVRGDREDEQYF. In nucleotides, the CDR3 is TGTGCCAGCAGCGTGAGGGGGGACAGGGAGGATGAGCAGTACTTC. Using reference TRBV9 and TRBJ2-7 for the parts outside the CDR3, the full variable domain is DSGVTQTPKHLITATGQRVTLRCSPRSGDLSVYWYQQSLDQGLQFLIQYYNGEERAKGNILERFSAQQFPDLHSELNLSSLELGDSALYFCASSVRGDREDEQYFGPGTRLTVT.

V gene TRBV5-1 combines with J gene TRBJ2-1; no clear D. V lost 7 bases, J lost 6 bases, and 14 bases lay in between. CDR1 is SGHRS and CDR2 is YFSETQ in the germline V gene. The CDR3 runs 13 residues. In DNA, the CDR3 is TGCGCCAGCGGAGCGTCTGTGACCAATGAGCAGTTCTTC. Its protein is CASGASVTNEQFF.

This rearrangement joins TRBV5-1 to TRBJ2-2; D is possibly TRBD1 (5 bases). CDR3 length: 13 amino acids. V lost 0 bases and J 6 bases, leaving 6 bases between the germline ends. CDR1 and CDR2 from the germline V gene are SGHRS and YFSETQ. The CDR3 region is CASSLEGAGELFF. The CDR3, as DNA: TGCGCCAGCAGCTTGGAAGGGGCCGGGGAGCTGTTTTTT.

V is TRBV27 and J is TRBJ1-2; a weak D match, TRBD1 (5 bases). V was clipped by 3 bases and J by 2 bases, with 7 bases between them. Germline assignment: CDR1 MNHEY and CDR2 SMNVEV (reference sequence). The CDR3 contains 13 residues. CDR3 sequence (DNA): TGTGCCAGCAGTTTGCGACAGAACTATGGCTACACCTTC. This codes for CASSLRQNYGYTF.